This passage covers 2 T cell receptor beta chains from one sample sequenced in a study of CD8+ T cells in alopecia areata. TCR sequencing used cDNA made by reverse transcription of extracted RNA. The data were produced by immunoSEQ multiplex PCR, yet TCRdb's version contains in-frame clones alone and is incomplete. This sample has about 110,000 clones and no singletons, with around a fifth in the ten largest. The sample comprised lesional skin. The receptors here all came from a C3H/HeJ mouse with alopecia areata. As its MHC haplotype, the strain has H2-k.

This clone showed up many times. TCRdb's protein sequence differs at residue 10 from the translated DNA; the protein presented here follows the DNA. Mouse gene names and germline throughout. The CDR3 is cut off 3 residues early in the read; its end comes from the germline J gene. This chain links TRBV13-3 with TRBJ1-6; perhaps TRBD1 as D (6 bases). TRBJ1-6 is treated as an ORF (open reading frame) with a function not yet certain. Germline assignment: CDR1 NNHDY and CDR2 SYVADS. V was shortened by 7 bases and J by 7 bases, with 12 bases between the two germline ends. The CDR3 consists of 13 residues. CDR3 DNA, as far as it was read: TGTGCCAGCGCGGAGGGGGGGAATTCGCCC. Encoded protein: CASAEGGNSP. The full CDR3 is CASAEGGNSPLYF.

With respect to this clone: These gene names are mouse names. The observed sequence ends 4 residues before the CDR3 terminus, with the missing tail filled in from the germline J gene. This chain joins TRBV1 and TRBJ1-4; perhaps TRBD1 as D (6 bases). This CDR3 has 13 residues. V gave up 8 bases and J gave up 6 bases, with 13 bases separating them. Germline CDR1 reads NSQYPW; CDR2 reads LRSPGD (reference sequence). The chain's CDR3 is CTCGRGGDERLFF. The sequenced part of the CDR3 DNA is TGCACCTGCGGCAGGGGAGGCGACGAA.